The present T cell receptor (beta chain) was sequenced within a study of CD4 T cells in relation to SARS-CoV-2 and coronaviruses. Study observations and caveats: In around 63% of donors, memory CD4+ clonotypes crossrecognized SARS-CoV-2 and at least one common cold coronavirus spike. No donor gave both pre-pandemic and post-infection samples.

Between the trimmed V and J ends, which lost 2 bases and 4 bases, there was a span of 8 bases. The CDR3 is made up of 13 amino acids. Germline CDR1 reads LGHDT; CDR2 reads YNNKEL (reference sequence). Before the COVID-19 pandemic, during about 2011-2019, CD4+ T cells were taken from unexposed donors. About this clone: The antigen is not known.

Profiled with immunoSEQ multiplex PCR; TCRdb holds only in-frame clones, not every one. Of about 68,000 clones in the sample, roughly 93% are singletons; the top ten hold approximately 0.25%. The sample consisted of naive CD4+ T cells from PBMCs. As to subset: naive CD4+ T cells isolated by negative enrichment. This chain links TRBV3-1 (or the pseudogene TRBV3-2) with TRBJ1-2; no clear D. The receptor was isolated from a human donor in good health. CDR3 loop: CASSQPVGYGYTF. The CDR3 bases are TGTGCCAGCAGCCAACCGGTGGGCTATGGCTACACCTTC.